These 27 T cell receptor beta chains were all obtained from the same sample, sequenced in a study of T-cell reconstitution after alpha-beta-depleted transplantation in children. Unique molecular identifiers were used in preparing the TCRbeta library. TCRdb ran MiXCR on the PCR reads and lists one entry per CDR3 protein. The table has more than 150,000 distinct CDR3 sequences, about 15% seen once. This material consisted of PBMCs from the stem cell graft donor, taken from the stem cell graft. These receptors came from a human donor who donated a stem cell graft to a child with acute lymphoblastic leukemia.

This clonotype was detected ten times or more. The rearrangement joins TRBV5-1 to TRBJ2-2; the D is unclear. Trimming removed 1 base from V and 2 bases from J, with 6 bases in between. Germline assignment: CDR1 SGHRS and CDR2 YFSETQ. The CDR3 runs 14 residues. CDR3 amino acids: CASSLSTNTGELFF. DNA of the CDR3: TGCGCCAGCAGCTTGAGTACAAACACCGGGGAGCTGTTTTTT.

This clonotype was detected ten times or more. This chain connects TRBV6-1 to TRBJ1-2; D is perhaps TRBD1 (5 bases). V was shortened by 1 base and J by 3 bases, with 9 bases between the two germline ends. Germline-derived CDR1 and CDR2 are MNHNS and SASEGT. The CDR3 has 14 amino acids. The CDR3 coding sequence is TGTGCCAGCAGTGAAGTGGGGGGTCACTATGGCTACACCTTC. Its translation: CASSEVGGHYGYTF.

This clonotype was seen repeatedly, ten times or more. The V call is TRBV29-1, the J call TRBJ2-5; D is ambiguous. The germline V and J ends were trimmed by 2 bases and 5 bases, with 6 bases remaining between them. This CDR3 has 11 amino acids. Germline V gene data show CDR1 as SQVTM and CDR2 as ANQGSEA. CDR3 amino acids: CSVELGETQYF. In DNA form, the CDR3 reads TGCAGCGTTGAACTTGGGGAGACCCAGTACTTC.

J is TRBJ1-1 and V is TRBV19; TRBD1 agrees at 8 bases. This CDR3 contains 15 residues. V lost 5 bases to trimming and J lost 7 bases; unmatched junction nucleotides: 12. Per the germline V gene, CDR1 is LNHDA and CDR2 is SQIVND (reference sequence). Here the CDR3 DNA reads TGTGCCAGTAGTCCACTAACGCAGGGGGCAGGTGAAGCTTTCTTT. It translates to CASSPLTQGAGEAFF.

The chain is built from TRBV19 and TRBJ2-7; the D gene is possibly TRBD1 (5 bases). The ends were cut back, 2 bases at V and 4 bases at J, with 12 bases in the middle. Germline CDR1 reads LNHDA; CDR2 reads SQIVND (reference sequence). CDR3 size: 14 residues. The CDR3 coding sequence is TGTGCCAGTAGTATAAGCTTAACAGGATACGAGCAGTACTTC. This encodes CASSISLTGYEQYF.

In its sample, this clonotype was seen once. The rearrangement joins TRBV5-1 to TRBJ2-7; possibly TRBD1 for D (5 bases). The CDR3 runs 14 residues. Germline loops: CDR1 SGHRS, CDR2 YFSETQ. The V end was cut by 1 base, the J end by 3 bases, with 11 bases between. CDR3 sequence: CASSLRAGHYEQYF. The CDR3 coding sequence is TGCGCCAGCAGCTTGAGAGCAGGGCACTACGAGCAGTACTTC.

Ten or more counts support this clonotype. The chain carries TRBV5-8 and TRBJ2-1; D call uncertain. CDR3 length equals 14 residues. Trimming cost V 2 bases and J 8 bases, with 14 bases left between them. Per germline, CDR1 SGHTS and CDR2 YDEGEE. In DNA, the CDR3 is TGTGCCAGCAGCTTTGGATTGGGTAGGGATGAGCAGTTCTTC. This codes for CASSFGLGRDEQFF.

This clonotype appeared many times. The rearrangement uses TRBV4-1 and TRBJ2-3; D perhaps matches TRBD2 (6 bases). The V end lost 4 bases, the J end lost 5 bases, and 10 bases lay between the germline ends. The CDR3 length is 13 residues. The V gene's germline CDR1 is MGHRA and CDR2 YSYEKL. CDR3 DNA sequence: TGCGCCAGCAGCCCGACCGGGGGAGATACGCAGTATTTT. This sequence encodes CASSPTGGDTQYF.

V and J are TRBV30 and TRBJ1-1, with D possibly matching TRBD1 (5 bases). Trimming removed 5 bases at V and 3 bases at J, with 16 bases between. In germline, CDR1 is GTSNPN, CDR2 SVGIG (reference sequence). The CDR3 consists of 14 residues. CDR3 nucleotide sequence: TGTGCCTGGTATCCACCCGAGGGGTACACTGAAGCTTTCTTT. This translates into CAWYPPEGYTEAFF. Full variable domain (outside the CDR3, taken from reference TRBV30 and TRBJ1-1): SQTIHQWPATLVQPVGSPLSLECTVEGTSNPNLYWYRQAAGRGLQLLFYSVGIGQISSEVPQNLSASRPQDRQFILSSKKLLLSDSGFYLCAWYPPEGYTEAFFGQGTRLTVV.

The CDR3 DNA reads TGCAGCGTTACTGCAGGGGTACTACAGGGATCGCAGTATTTT. It is translated as CSVTAGVLQGSQYF. The chain is built from TRBV29-1 and TRBJ2-3; perhaps TRBD1 as D (6 bases). Trimming took off 5 bases at V and 10 bases at J, with 22 bases between the two ends. CDR3 length: 14 residues. Germline CDR1 reads SQVTM; CDR2 reads ANQGSEA.

The V call is TRBV3-1, the J call TRBJ1-1; tentatively, D is TRBD1 (5 bases). The CDR3 length is 15 residues. Trimming pared 1 base from V and 1 base from J, leaving 10 bases between. Germline V gene data show CDR1 as LGHDT and CDR2 as YNNKEL (reference sequence). Here the CDR3 reads CASSQGGGRNTEAFF. The CDR3 DNA reads TGTGCCAGCAGCCAAGGTGGGGGTCGGAACACTGAAGCTTTCTTT.

The chain has TRBV6-5 and TRBJ2-3; D is ambiguous. The CDR3 runs to 12 residues. V dropped 9 bases and J dropped 0 bases, with 7 bases sitting between them. CDR1 and CDR2 from the germline V gene are MNHEY and SVGAGI. The CDR3 DNA reads TGTGCCAGTGCGAGAAGCACAGATACGCAGTATTTT. Amino acid sequence: CASARSTDTQYF.

J is TRBJ2-6 and V is TRBV21-1. TRBV21-1 is marked as a pseudogene. The CDR3 is 15 amino acids. In DNA, the CDR3 is TGTGCCAGCAGCAGAAGAAGCTCTGGGGCCAACGTCCTGACTTTC. Protein: CASSRRSSGANVLTF.

In this sample, this clonotype turned up many times. This sequence joins TRBV5-1 and TRBJ2-1, with 14 bases aligning to TRBD2. Per germline, CDR1 SGHRS and CDR2 YFSETQ. CDR3 length: 15 residues. V was clipped by 2 bases and J by 8 bases; unmatched bases: 3. The CDR3 DNA follows: TGCGCCAGCAGCTTTGGACTAGCGGGAGGATATGAGCAGTTCTTC. Residues: CASSFGLAGGYEQFF. The whole variable domain, remainder taken from reference TRBV5-1 and TRBJ2-1, is KAGVTQTPRYLIKTRGQQVTLSCSPISGHRSVSWYQQTPGQGLQFLFEYFSETQRNKGNFPGRFSGRQFSNSRSEMNVSTLELGDSALYLCASSFGLAGGYEQFFGPGTRLTVL.

This clonotype has ten or more counts. The chain uses TRBV20-1 and TRBJ2-7; 13 bases fit TRBD2. CDR3 length: 18 residues. Germline V gene data show CDR1 as DFQATT and CDR2 as SNEGSKA (reference sequence). The V segment lost 3 bases and the J segment 0 bases; nucleotides outside the gene matches: 11. The CDR3 loop reads CSARGTSGMGVVSYEQYF. CDR3 nucleotide sequence: TGCAGTGCTAGGGGGACTAGCGGGATGGGAGTGGTCTCCTACGAGCAGTACTTC.

As DNA, the CDR3 is TGCAGCGTCCTCGAGTCCAAGCGTCGCCACGAGCAGTACTTC. Protein sequence: CSVLESKRRHEQYF. The chain is built from TRBV29-1 and TRBJ2-7, with D unresolved. Trimming stripped 6 bases from V and 5 bases from J, with 20 bases between. Germline V gene sequence: CDR1 SQVTM, CDR2 ANQGSEA. This CDR3 comprises 14 residues.

This clonotype was seen ten or more times. The CDR3 coding sequence is TGCAGCGTTGTCTTTGGGGCCGCCTCCTATCACAGGGAGCAGTACTTC. This translates into CSVVFGAASYHREQYF. The chain combines TRBV29-1 with TRBJ2-7; TRBD1 might be the D (5 bases). CDR3 length equals 16 residues. The V gene's germline CDR1 is SQVTM and CDR2 ANQGSEA. V lost 4 bases, J lost 7 bases, and 26 bases lay in between.

This clonotype was recorded at least ten times. This chain joins TRBV20-1 and TRBJ2-7, with 7 positions matching TRBD2. Germline V gene data show CDR1 as DFQATT and CDR2 as SNEGSKA (reference sequence). With V trimmed by 1 base and J by 6 bases, 9 bases remained unmatched. The CDR3 runs 14 residues. CDR3 residues: CSARVGGGEGEQYF. DNA for the CDR3: TGCAGTGCTAGAGTTGGGGGGGGAGAGGGCGAGCAGTACTTC.

In this sample, this clonotype turned up many times. The chain links TRBV7-2 to TRBJ2-1, with TRBD2 matching over 10 bases. Germline CDR1 SGHTA, CDR2 FQGNSA. CDR3 length: 15 residues. V lost 6 bases and J lost 3; bases outside the gene matches: 5. CDR3 protein: CASSFTSGDYNEQFF. The CDR3 DNA sequence: TGTGCCAGCAGTTTTACTAGCGGGGACTACAATGAGCAGTTCTTC.

In this sample, this clonotype turned up many times. The chain is built from TRBV28 and TRBJ1-2, with D possibly TRBD1 on 6 matching bases. The CDR3 consists of 17 residues. CDR1 and CDR2 (germline): MDHEN, SYDVKM. Trimming pared 5 bases from V and 3 bases from J, leaving 22 bases between. This chain's CDR3 is CASSAGGGGSPYYGYTF. DNA of the CDR3: TGTGCCAGCAGTGCAGGCGGGGGCGGATCTCCCTACTATGGCTACACCTTC.

This rearrangement joins TRBV5-6 to TRBJ2-4; 8 bases line up with TRBD2. Trimming at V came to 1 base and at J to 1 base, leaving 7 bases not matched to a gene. Germline V lookup: CDR1 SGHDT, CDR2 YYEEEE. The CDR3 has 17 residues. CDR3 sequence reads: CASSLFGGGVAKNIQYF. DNA for the CDR3: TGTGCCAGCAGCTTGTTCGGGGGGGGTGTGGCCAAAAACATTCAGTACTTC.

This clonotype was observed many times. CDR3 sequence reads: CSASGGRAYNEQYF. CDR3 DNA: TGCAGTGCTAGCGGCGGGAGGGCCTACAACGAGCAGTACTTC. V is TRBV20-1 and J is TRBJ2-7; 9 bases are a match to TRBD2. Germline CDR1 is DFQATT and CDR2 is SNEGSKA (reference sequence). V dropped 3 bases and J dropped 5; count of bases not matched to a gene: 8. This CDR3 spans 14 amino acids.

This clonotype was seen repeatedly, ten times or more. The J gene is TRBJ2-1, the V gene TRBV29-1; 8 bases map to TRBD1. Germline CDR1 and CDR2: SQVTM and ANQGSEA. The CDR3 has 14 amino acids. V lost 5 bases, J lost 3 bases, and 6 bases stayed unmatched. CDR3 DNA: TGCAGCGTTATCGGACAGGGTCTCTACAATGAGCAGTTCTTC. This translates into CSVIGQGLYNEQFF.

This clonotype showed up many times. V usage is TRBV20-1 and J usage is TRBJ1-6; 7 bases are shared with TRBD1. The germline CDR1 and CDR2 sequences are DFQATT and SNEGSKA (reference sequence). This CDR3 region has 15 residues. The V segment lost 0 bases and the J segment 8 bases; nucleotides outside the gene matches: 7. CDR3 region: CSAREQQGSDSPLHF. Here the CDR3 DNA reads TGCAGTGCTAGAGAACAACAGGGGTCTGATTCACCCCTCCACTTT.

This clonotype was observed at least ten times. This chain uses TRBV5-1 with TRBJ1-1; possibly TRBD1 for D (6 bases). The germline CDR1 and CDR2 sequences are SGHRS and YFSETQ. The CDR3 extends over 15 amino acids. V was shortened by 3 bases and J by 0 bases, with 12 bases between the two germline ends. The CDR3 is CASSSEQGVNTEAFF. For the CDR3, the DNA is TGCGCCAGCAGCTCCGAACAGGGAGTGAACACTGAAGCTTTCTTT. Full variable domain (missing parts from reference TRBV5-1 and TRBJ1-1): KAGVTQTPRYLIKTRGQQVTLSCSPISGHRSVSWYQQTPGQGLQFLFEYFSETQRNKGNFPGRFSGRQFSNSRSEMNVSTLELGDSALYLCASSSEQGVNTEAFFGQGTRLTVV.

In its sample, this clonotype was seen many times. The rearrangement uses TRBV20-1 and TRBJ2-4, with a possible D match to TRBD2 (6 bases). Trimming shortened V by 6 bases and J by 1 base, and 13 bases separated the two germline ends. Germline values: CDR1 DFQATT, CDR2 SNEGSKA (reference sequence). The CDR3 length is 14 residues. CDR3 sequence (DNA): TGCAGTGCCGTCAACGCGGGGGCCAAAAACATTCAGTACTTC. This encodes CSAVNAGAKNIQYF.

At least ten counts were recorded for this clonotype. The gene calls are TRBV27 and TRBJ1-1; the match to TRBD1 covers 7 bases. This CDR3 has 17 residues. Looked up from germline, CDR1 is MNHEY and CDR2 is SMNVEV (reference sequence). V was clipped by 7 bases and J by 0 bases; unmatched bases: 14. CDR3 residues: CASIQLTGNRLNTEAFF. The CDR3 bases are TGTGCCAGCATCCAACTGACAGGGAATCGCTTGAACACTGAAGCTTTCTTT.